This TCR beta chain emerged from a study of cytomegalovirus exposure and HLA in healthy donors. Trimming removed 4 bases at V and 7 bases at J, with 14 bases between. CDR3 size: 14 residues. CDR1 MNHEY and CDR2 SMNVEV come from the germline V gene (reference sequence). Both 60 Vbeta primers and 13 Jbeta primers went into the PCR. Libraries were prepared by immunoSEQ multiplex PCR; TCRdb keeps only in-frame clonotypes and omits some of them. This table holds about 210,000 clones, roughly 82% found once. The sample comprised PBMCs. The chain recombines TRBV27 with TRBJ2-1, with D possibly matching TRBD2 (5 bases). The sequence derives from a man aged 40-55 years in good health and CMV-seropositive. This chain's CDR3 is CASSSPLGRNEQFF. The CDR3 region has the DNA TGTGCCAGCAGTTCCCCACTAGGCCGTAATGAGCAGTTCTTC.